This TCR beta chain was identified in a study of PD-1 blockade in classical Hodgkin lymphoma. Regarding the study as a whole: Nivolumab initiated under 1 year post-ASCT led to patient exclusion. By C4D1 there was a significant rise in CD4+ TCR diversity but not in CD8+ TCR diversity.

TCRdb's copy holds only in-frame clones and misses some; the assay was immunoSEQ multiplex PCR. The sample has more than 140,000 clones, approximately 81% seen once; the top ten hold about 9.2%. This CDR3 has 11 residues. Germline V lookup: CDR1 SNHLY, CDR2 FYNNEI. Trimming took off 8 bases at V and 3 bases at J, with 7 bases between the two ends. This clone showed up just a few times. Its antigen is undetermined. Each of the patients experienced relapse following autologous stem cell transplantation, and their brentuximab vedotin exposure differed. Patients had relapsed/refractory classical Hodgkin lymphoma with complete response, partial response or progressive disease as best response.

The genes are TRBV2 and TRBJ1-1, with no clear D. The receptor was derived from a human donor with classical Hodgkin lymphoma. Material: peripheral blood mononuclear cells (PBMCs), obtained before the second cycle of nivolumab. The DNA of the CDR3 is TGTGCCAGCTCCTGGGACACTGAAGCTTTCTTT. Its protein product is CASSWDTEAFF.